One and the same sample provided the 5 T cell receptor beta chains below, sequenced in a study of cytomegalovirus exposure and HLA in healthy donors. The method was immunoSEQ multiplex PCR; TCRdb's version includes in-frame clones alone and lacks a portion of them. Seen here are hundreds of thousands of clones, approximately 82% observed once, and the top ten hold 4.5% to 7%. Material for sequencing was PBMCs. These receptors were obtained from a woman younger than 35 in good health and CMV-seronegative.

The chain joins TRBV30 to TRBJ1-1, with D hard to call. Germline V gene lookup returns CDR1 GTSNPN and CDR2 SVGIG (reference sequence). V was trimmed by 3 bases and J by 11 bases, leaving 13 bases between them. The CDR3 sequence is 11 residues long. DNA of the CDR3: TGTGCCTGGAGCCGGACGAGCGGGGCTTTCTTT. Translation gives CAWSRTSGAFF.

The chain uses TRBV27 and TRBJ1-3; 7 nucleotides match TRBD1. With 5 bases clipped from V and 2 bases from J, the junction kept 6 bases outside the gene matches. The CDR3 has 15 residues. Germline CDR1 reads MNHEY; CDR2 reads SMNVEV (reference sequence). CDR3 sequence (DNA): TGTGCCAGCAGTCGGGACAGTCTCCCTGGAAACACCATATATTTT. Translation gives CASSRDSLPGNTIYF.

The V call is TRBV18, the J call TRBJ1-2; a possible D gene is TRBD1 (6 bases). The length of the CDR3 is 13 residues. The V end lost 6 bases, the J end lost 9 bases, and 17 bases lay between the germline ends. In germline, CDR1 is KGHSH, CDR2 LQKENI. The CDR3 coding sequence is TGTGCCAGCTCTCCCCGGGACATCGGAAGCTACACCTTC. Translating gives CASSPRDIGSYTF.

The chain uses TRBV29-1 and TRBJ1-1; no firm D call. The CDR3 spans 12 residues. V was trimmed by 8 bases and J by 2 bases, leaving 12 bases between them. The germline V gene has CDR1 SQVTM and CDR2 ANQGSEA. CDR3 sequence: CSCSVENTEAFF. The CDR3, as DNA: TGCAGCTGTTCTGTGGAAAACACTGAAGCTTTCTTT.

This rearrangement joins TRBV6-1 to TRBJ1-2, with a weak D call TRBD1 (5 bases). Per germline, CDR1 MNHNS and CDR2 SASEGT. V was pared by 5 bases and J by 8 bases, with 15 bases between. CDR3 length equals 13 residues. CDR3 in DNA: TGTGCCAGCAGTCCCCGCGCCGGGGACGGCTACACCTTC. It codes for CASSPRAGDGYTF.